The sequence of this T cell receptor (beta chain) was determined in a study of blood T cell repertoires in COVID-19. In its sample, this clone was seen once. The table came from immunoSEQ multiplex PCR; TCRdb's copy has only in-frame clones and leaves some out. This table has about 260,000 clones, roughly 86% appearing once. CDR1 and CDR2 (germline): SNHLY, FYNNEI. The CDR3 runs 15 residues. With 5 bases clipped from V and 7 bases from J, the junction kept 5 bases outside the gene matches. Material: PBMCs or T cells enriched from blood (not recorded which). The sequence came from a woman in her forties or fifties who had recovered from COVID-19. The gene calls are TRBV2 and TRBJ1-4; 12 nucleotides align to TRBD1. In DNA form, the CDR3 reads TGTGCCAGCAGTTCGAGGGACAGGGGGCGTGAAAAACTGTTTTTT. Its protein product is CASSSRDRGREKLFF.